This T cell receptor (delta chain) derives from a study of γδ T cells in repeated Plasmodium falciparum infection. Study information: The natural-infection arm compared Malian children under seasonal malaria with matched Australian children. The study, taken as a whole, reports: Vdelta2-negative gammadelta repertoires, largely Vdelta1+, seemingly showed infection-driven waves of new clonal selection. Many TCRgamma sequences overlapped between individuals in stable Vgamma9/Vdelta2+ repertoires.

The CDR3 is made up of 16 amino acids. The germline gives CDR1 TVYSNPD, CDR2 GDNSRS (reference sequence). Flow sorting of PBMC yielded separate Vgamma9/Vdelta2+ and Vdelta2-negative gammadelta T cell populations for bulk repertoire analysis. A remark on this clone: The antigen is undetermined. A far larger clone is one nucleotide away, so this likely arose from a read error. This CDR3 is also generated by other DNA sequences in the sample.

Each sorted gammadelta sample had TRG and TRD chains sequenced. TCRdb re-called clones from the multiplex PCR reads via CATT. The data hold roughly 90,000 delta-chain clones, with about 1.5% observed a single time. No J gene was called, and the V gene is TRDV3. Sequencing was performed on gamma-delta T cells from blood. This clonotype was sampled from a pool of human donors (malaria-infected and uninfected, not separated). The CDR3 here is CAFLRGVPPYTDKLIF. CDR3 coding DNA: TGTGCCTTTCTCCGAGGGGTTCCTCCTTACACCGATAAACTAATCTTT.